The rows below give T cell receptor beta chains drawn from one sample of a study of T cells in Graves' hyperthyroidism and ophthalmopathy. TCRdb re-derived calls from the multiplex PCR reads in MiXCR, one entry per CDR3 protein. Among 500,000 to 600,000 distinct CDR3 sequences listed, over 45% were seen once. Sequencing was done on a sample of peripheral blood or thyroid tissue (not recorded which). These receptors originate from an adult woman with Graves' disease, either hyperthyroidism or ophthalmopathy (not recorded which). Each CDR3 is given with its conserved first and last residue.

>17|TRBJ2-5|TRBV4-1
CASKTDTGAAGQETQYF
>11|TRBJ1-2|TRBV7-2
CASSPLRVAYF
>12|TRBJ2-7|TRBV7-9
CASSSVLYEQYF
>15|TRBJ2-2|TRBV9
CASSRWQAMGGELFF
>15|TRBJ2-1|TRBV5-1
CASSVRDVSYNEQFF
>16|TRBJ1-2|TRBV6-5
CASSYTGDRRFYGYTF
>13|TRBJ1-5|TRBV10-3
CAIRPGDNQPQHF
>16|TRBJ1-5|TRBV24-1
CATSDRDRGRDQPQHF
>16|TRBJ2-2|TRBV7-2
CASSPSFHRGTGELFF
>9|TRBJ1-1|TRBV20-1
CSARPGAFF
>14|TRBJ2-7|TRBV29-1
CSVVLASGTYEQYF
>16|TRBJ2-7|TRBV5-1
CASSLTGLAGREEQYF
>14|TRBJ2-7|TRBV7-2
CASSPGTGDFEQYF
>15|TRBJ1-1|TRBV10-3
CAISESSGLDTEAFF
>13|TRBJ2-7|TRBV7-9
CASSLDRVYEQYF
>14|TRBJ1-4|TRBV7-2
CASSSTGTNEKLFF
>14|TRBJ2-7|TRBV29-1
CSVGTSGDTYEQYF
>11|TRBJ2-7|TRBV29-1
CSRATGYEQYF
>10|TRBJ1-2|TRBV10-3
CAPSVYGYTF
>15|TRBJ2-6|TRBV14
CASSHLFSGANALTF
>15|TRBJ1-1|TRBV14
CASSLKGGLNTEAFF
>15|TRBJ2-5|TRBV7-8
CASSRRDRALETQYF
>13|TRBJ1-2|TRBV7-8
CASSPRVDYGYTF
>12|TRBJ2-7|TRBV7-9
CASSNPSLEQYF
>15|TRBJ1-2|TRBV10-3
CAISERGQLSYGYTF
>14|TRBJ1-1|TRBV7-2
CASSLVGENTEAFF
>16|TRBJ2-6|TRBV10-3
CAISGRSNSGANVLTF
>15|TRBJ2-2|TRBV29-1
CSVEGLAGVPGELFF
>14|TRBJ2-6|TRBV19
CASRPKPGANVLTF
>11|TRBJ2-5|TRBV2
CASSGGGQGHF
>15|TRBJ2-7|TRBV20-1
CSARDGWDTYYEQYF
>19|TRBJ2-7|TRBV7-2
CASSLARAGGLVVAYEQYF
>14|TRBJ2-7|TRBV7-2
CASSLVGGTYEQYF
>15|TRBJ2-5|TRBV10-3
CAISESPAGEETQYF
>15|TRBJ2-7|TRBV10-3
CAISEPPTGTVEQYF
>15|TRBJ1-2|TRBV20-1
CSARDDRSSNYGYTF
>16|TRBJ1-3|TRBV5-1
CASSTDSRTSGNTIYF
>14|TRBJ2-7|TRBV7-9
CASSWGGRNYEQYF
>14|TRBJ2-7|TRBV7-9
CASSRDRGSYEQYF
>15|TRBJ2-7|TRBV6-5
CASSYFPSLSSEQYF
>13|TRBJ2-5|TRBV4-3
CASSQEGQGPQYF
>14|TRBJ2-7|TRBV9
CASSTRDGRYEQYF
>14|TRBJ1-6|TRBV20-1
CSAREGGNNSPLHF
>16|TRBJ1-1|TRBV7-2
CASSPPSGELNTEAFF
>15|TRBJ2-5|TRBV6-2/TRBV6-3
CASRPDRVFQETQYF
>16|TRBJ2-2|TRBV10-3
CAISDLLTGRTGELFF
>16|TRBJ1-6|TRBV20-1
CSARAGGGGYNSPLHF
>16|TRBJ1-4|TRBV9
CASSAPGVGTNEKLFF
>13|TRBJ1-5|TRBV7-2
CASSFSGFQPQHF
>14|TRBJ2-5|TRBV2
CASRATGNQETQYF
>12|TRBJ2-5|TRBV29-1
CSVPSGVETQYF
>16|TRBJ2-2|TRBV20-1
CSARDRREGYTGELFF
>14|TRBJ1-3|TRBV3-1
CASSPRDRGSTIYF
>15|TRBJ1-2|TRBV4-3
CASSQPGQGLQGYTF
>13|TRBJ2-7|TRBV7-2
CASSPGGTTEQYF